Each of the 5 T cell receptor beta chains below was sequenced from the same sample in a study of blood T cells in healthy people across ages. Through a sample-barcoded 5' primer and a J-beta primer mix, a second PCR was run for about 7 to 12 cycles. TCRdb processed the 5' RACE reads anew with MiXCR; each CDR3 protein has one entry. The data show some 710,000 distinct CDR3 sequences, about 20% seen once. Input material: blood. Every receptor here comes from a man aged 65-85 years in good health.

V gene TRBV20-1 combines with J gene TRBJ2-7; unclear D gene. Germline lookup yields CDR1 DFQATT and CDR2 SNEGSKA (reference sequence). V lost 3 bases to trimming and J lost 2 bases, with 14 bases between them. This CDR3 is 14 amino acids long. CDR3 in amino acids: CSARAPSGAYEQYF. For the CDR3, the DNA is TGCAGTGCTAGGGCCCCGTCGGGTGCCTACGAGCAGTACTTC.

The chain has TRBV12-3 or TRBV12-4 and TRBJ2-1; TRBD2 aligns across 12 bases. This CDR3 has 16 residues. The V segment lost 3 bases and the J segment 4 bases; nucleotides outside the gene matches: 4. The CDR3 loop reads CASSFLTSGGYNEQFF. CDR3 DNA sequence: TGTGCCAGCAGTTTCTTGACTAGCGGGGGTTACAATGAGCAGTTCTTC.

This clonotype has only a few counts. The germline gene is not matched at one end of the junction; a read error may be the cause. J is TRBJ2-5 and V is TRBV6-5; perhaps D is TRBD1 or TRBD2 (5 bases each). Germline values: CDR1 MNHEY, CDR2 SVGAGI. CDR3 length equals 13 residues. The CDR3 DNA sequence: TGTGCCAGCACCTGGGGACGGCAAGGGACCCAGTACTTC. It encodes CASTWGRQGTQYF.

This clonotype came up a few times. V is TRBV12-3 or TRBV12-4 and J is TRBJ2-3, with D maybe TRBD2 (5 bases). CDR3 length: 12 amino acids. V lost 2 bases and J 13 bases, leaving 13 bases between the germline ends. CDR3 region: CASSLWSIGEYF. The CDR3 bases are TGTGCCAGCAGTTTATGGTCGATCGGGGAGTATTTT.

This clonotype was counted a few times. This CDR3 reads CASSYTQGKSYTF. In DNA form, the CDR3 reads TGTGCCAGCAGTTACACACAGGGAAAAAGCTACACCTTC. V gene TRBV6-6 combines with J gene TRBJ1-2; D may be TRBD1 (6 bases). Germline V gene data show CDR1 as MNHNY and CDR2 as SVGAGI (reference sequence). V shed 2 bases and J shed 9 bases, with 13 bases lying between them. This CDR3 region has 13 residues.